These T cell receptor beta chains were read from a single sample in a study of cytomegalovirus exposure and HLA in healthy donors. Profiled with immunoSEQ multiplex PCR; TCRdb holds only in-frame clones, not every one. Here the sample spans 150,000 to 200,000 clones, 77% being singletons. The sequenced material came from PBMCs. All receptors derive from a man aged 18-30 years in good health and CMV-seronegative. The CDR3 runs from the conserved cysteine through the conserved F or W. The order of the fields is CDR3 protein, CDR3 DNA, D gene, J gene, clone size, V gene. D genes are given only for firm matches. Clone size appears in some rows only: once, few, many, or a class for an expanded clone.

CDR3: CASSDRGGNYGYTF; DNA: TGTGCCAGTAGTGACAGGGGTGGAAACTATGGCTACACCTTC; D: TRBD1; J: TRBJ1-2; size: NA; V: TRBV19
CDR3: CASSFEFRETQYF; DNA: TGTGCCAGCAGCTTTGAGTTTCGAGAGACCCAGTACTTC; D: NA; J: TRBJ2-5; size: NA; V: TRBV7-2
CDR3: CASSEGLGAQYF; DNA: TGTGCCAGCAGCGAGGGACTAGGGGCGCAGTATTTT; D: TRBD2; J: TRBJ2-3; size: NA; V: TRBV9
CDR3: CASSLEGRRTEAFF; DNA: TGTGCCAGCAGCTTAGAGGGCAGGAGGACTGAAGCTTTCTTT; D: NA; J: TRBJ1-1; size: NA; V: TRBV7-2
CDR3: CSVWADTIYF; DNA: TGCAGCGTTTGGGCCGACACCATATATTTT; D: NA; J: TRBJ1-3; size: NA; V: TRBV29-1
CDR3: CATSRGGTRFTDTQYF; DNA: TGTGCCACCAGCAGAGGCGGAACTAGATTCACAGATACGCAGTATTTT; D: NA; J: TRBJ2-3; size: NA; V: TRBV15
CDR3: CASSLRLAGFGELFF; DNA: TGTGCCAGCAGCTTAAGGCTAGCGGGGTTCGGGGAGCTGTTTTTT; D: TRBD2; J: TRBJ2-2; size: once; V: TRBV7-2
CDR3: CAWSVAGYGEQYF; DNA: TGTGCCTGGAGTGTAGCAGGGTACGGGGAGCAGTACTTC; D: NA; J: TRBJ2-7; size: once; V: TRBV30
CDR3: CASSPRQPTYNSPLHF; DNA: TGTGCCAGCAGCCCCAGACAGCCGACCTATAATTCACCCCTCCACTTT; D: NA; J: TRBJ1-6; size: once; V: TRBV7-2
CDR3: CASSLGTSGSPREQYF; DNA: TGTGCCAGCAGCTTAGGGACTAGCGGGAGTCCCCGCGAGCAGTACTTC; D: TRBD2; J: TRBJ2-7; size: NA; V: TRBV13
CDR3: CASSAYRGPSGNTIYF; DNA: TGTGCCAGCAGCGCCTACAGGGGCCCCTCTGGAAACACCATATATTTT; D: TRBD1; J: TRBJ1-3; size: NA; V: TRBV7-9
CDR3: CASSSYGSSGEQYF; DNA: TGTGCCAGTAGTTCTTATGGCTCTAGCGGCGAGCAGTACTTC; D: TRBD2; J: TRBJ2-7; size: NA; V: TRBV19
CDR3: CASSLSRLAGGTGELFF; DNA: TGTGCCAGCAGTTTATCCCGACTAGCGGGGGGTACCGGGGAGCTGTTTTTT; D: TRBD2; J: TRBJ2-2; size: few; V: TRBV27
CDR3: CASRMIGRTCGYTF; DNA: TGTGCCAGCAGAATGATCGGGAGAACATGTGGCTACACCTTC; D: NA; J: TRBJ1-2; size: NA; V: TRBV7-2
CDR3: CASSVTARNTEAFF; DNA: TGTGCCAGCAGCGTGACAGCCCGGAACACTGAAGCTTTCTTT; D: NA; J: TRBJ1-1; size: NA; V: TRBV9
CDR3: CASSQGSGLRADTQYF; DNA: TGTGCCAGCAGCCAAGGATCAGGCCTGCGCGCAGATACGCAGTATTTT; D: NA; J: TRBJ2-3; size: NA; V: TRBV5-8
CDR3: CASSDPGQGGYLYGYTF; DNA: TGTGCCAGCAGTGACCCGGGACAGGGAGGGTATCTCTATGGCTACACCTTC; D: TRBD1; J: TRBJ1-2; size: NA; V: TRBV6-1
CDR3: CASSPSLVAGVPGELFF; DNA: TGCGCCAGCAGCCCCTCCTTGGTAGCGGGAGTCCCCGGGGAGCTGTTTTTT; D: TRBD2; J: TRBJ2-2; size: NA; V: TRBV4-3
CDR3: CAWRLRGGGETQYF; DNA: TGTGCCTGGAGGTTGCGGGGCGGGGGAGAGACCCAGTACTTC; D: TRBD2; J: TRBJ2-5; size: NA; V: TRBV30
CDR3: CASTWTGNQPQHF; DNA: TGTGCCAGTACCTGGACTGGGAATCAGCCCCAGCATTTT; D: NA; J: TRBJ1-5; size: NA; V: TRBV19
CDR3: CASSYGGGNTEAFF; DNA: TGTGCCAGCAGTTACGGGGGAGGTAACACTGAAGCTTTCTTT; D: NA; J: TRBJ1-1; size: NA; V: TRBV6-5
CDR3: CAWSGSFNEQFF; DNA: TGTGCCTGGAGTGGTAGCTTCAATGAGCAGTTCTTC; D: NA; J: TRBJ2-1; size: NA; V: TRBV30
CDR3: CAWFPGQGARGAFF; DNA: TGTGCCTGGTTTCCGGGACAGGGGGCGCGGGGAGCTTTCTTT; D: TRBD1; J: TRBJ1-1; size: NA; V: TRBV30
CDR3: CASSLTVNQPQHF; DNA: TGCGCCAGCAGCTTGACGGTTAATCAGCCCCAGCATTTT; D: NA; J: TRBJ1-5; size: few; V: TRBV5-1
CDR3: CASSQDLKRERGDNEQFF; DNA: TGCGCCAGCAGCCAAGATCTTAAGAGGGAGCGGGGGGACAATGAGCAGTTCTTC; D: TRBD2; J: TRBJ2-1; size: NA; V: TRBV4-3
CDR3: CASSKTSTDTQYF; DNA: TGTGCCAGCAGCAAAACTAGCACAGATACGCAGTATTTT; D: NA; J: TRBJ2-3; size: NA; V: TRBV7-9
CDR3: CASSLPLGGDRLNTEAFF; DNA: TGTGCCAGCAGCTTACCTCTGGGGGGGGACCGATTGAACACTGAAGCTTTCTTT; D: NA; J: TRBJ1-1; size: NA; V: TRBV7-9
CDR3: CASSPRTGGSSGANVLTF; DNA: TGTGCCAGCTCACCAAGGACAGGGGGGAGCTCTGGGGCCAACGTCCTGACTTTC; D: TRBD1; J: TRBJ2-6; size: few; V: TRBV18
CDR3: CASSWTSGSGEQYF; DNA: TGTGCCAGCAGCTGGACTAGCGGGTCGGGAGAGCAGTACTTC; D: TRBD2; J: TRBJ2-7; size: NA; V: TRBV11-3
CDR3: CASSPKRRGISTDTQYF; DNA: TGTGCCAGCAGCCCAAAGAGGCGGGGGATAAGCACAGATACGCAGTATTTT; D: TRBD2; J: TRBJ2-3; size: NA; V: TRBV7-2
CDR3: CASSMSASPSTDTQYF; DNA: TGTGCCAGTAGTATGTCTGCCAGTCCTAGCACAGATACGCAGTATTTT; D: NA; J: TRBJ2-3; size: NA; V: TRBV19
CDR3: CASSHDRGYEQYF; DNA: TGCGCCAGCAGCCACGACAGGGGCTACGAGCAGTACTTC; D: TRBD1; J: TRBJ2-7; size: NA; V: TRBV4-1
CDR3: CSVGYRGRETEAFF; DNA: TGCAGCGTTGGTTACAGGGGGCGGGAGACTGAAGCTTTCTTT; D: TRBD1; J: TRBJ1-1; size: once; V: TRBV29-1
CDR3: CASSGQGYDTQYF; DNA: TGTGCCAGCAGTGGACAGGGATATGATACGCAGTATTTT; D: TRBD1; J: TRBJ2-3; size: NA; V: TRBV6-1
CDR3: CASSPMRGTSGDEQYF; DNA: TGTGCCAGCTCACCAATGAGGGGGACTAGCGGGGACGAGCAGTACTTC; D: TRBD2; J: TRBJ2-7; size: NA; V: TRBV18
CDR3: CASSIPGASYEQYF; DNA: TGTGCCAGCAGCATACCGGGAGCCTCCTACGAGCAGTACTTC; D: NA; J: TRBJ2-7; size: few; V: TRBV5-4
CDR3: CAWSVGTGGEVGELFF; DNA: TGTGCCTGGAGTGTGGGGACAGGGGGGGAGGTCGGGGAGCTGTTTTTT; D: TRBD1; J: TRBJ2-2; size: NA; V: TRBV30
CDR3: CASGLREKFAEQYF; DNA: TGTGCCAGCGGCTTGCGGGAAAAGTTCGCCGAGCAGTACTTC; D: NA; J: TRBJ2-7; size: NA; V: TRBV28
CDR3: CASMGGRTGTGELFF; DNA: TGTGCCAGCATGGGGGGGCGCACGGGAACCGGGGAGCTGTTTTTT; D: NA; J: TRBJ2-2; size: NA; V: TRBV6-5
CDR3: CASRLSDRGYGYTF; DNA: TGTGCCAGCAGACTCTCGGACAGGGGCTATGGCTACACCTTC; D: TRBD1; J: TRBJ1-2; size: NA; V: TRBV28
CDR3: CASHGQVGEKLFF; DNA: TGTGCCAGCCATGGACAGGTCGGTGAAAAACTGTTTTTT; D: TRBD1; J: TRBJ1-4; size: NA; V: TRBV2
CDR3: CASSDSPMNTEAFF; DNA: TGTGCCAGCAGTGACAGCCCAATGAACACTGAAGCTTTCTTT; D: NA; J: TRBJ1-1; size: NA; V: TRBV6-4
CDR3: CASSDRSGGSEQYF; DNA: TGTGCCAGCAGTGATCGTTCAGGGGGCTCCGAGCAGTACTTC; D: TRBD1; J: TRBJ2-7; size: NA; V: TRBV2
CDR3: CASSKLTGAFFYEQYF; DNA: TGTGCCAGCAGCAAACTCACAGGGGCCTTCTTCTACGAGCAGTACTTC; D: TRBD1; J: TRBJ2-7; size: NA; V: TRBV7-2
CDR3: CASSPTAGSTGELFF; DNA: TGTGCCAGCAGTCCGACGGCGGGCAGCACCGGGGAGCTGTTTTTT; D: NA; J: TRBJ2-2; size: NA; V: TRBV27
CDR3: CASSFGGISYEQYF; DNA: TGTGCCAGCAGCTTTGGCGGGATATCCTACGAGCAGTACTTC; D: NA; J: TRBJ2-7; size: NA; V: TRBV7-2
CDR3: CASSLLLAGVLPSSYNEQFF; DNA: TGTGCCAGCAGCCTACTTCTAGCGGGAGTTTTGCCGAGCTCCTACAATGAGCAGTTCTTC; D: TRBD2; J: TRBJ2-1; size: NA; V: TRBV13
CDR3: CASKKQGPVGYTF; DNA: TGTGCCAGCAAAAAACAGGGACCCGTCGGCTACACCTTC; D: NA; J: TRBJ1-2; size: NA; V: TRBV6-5